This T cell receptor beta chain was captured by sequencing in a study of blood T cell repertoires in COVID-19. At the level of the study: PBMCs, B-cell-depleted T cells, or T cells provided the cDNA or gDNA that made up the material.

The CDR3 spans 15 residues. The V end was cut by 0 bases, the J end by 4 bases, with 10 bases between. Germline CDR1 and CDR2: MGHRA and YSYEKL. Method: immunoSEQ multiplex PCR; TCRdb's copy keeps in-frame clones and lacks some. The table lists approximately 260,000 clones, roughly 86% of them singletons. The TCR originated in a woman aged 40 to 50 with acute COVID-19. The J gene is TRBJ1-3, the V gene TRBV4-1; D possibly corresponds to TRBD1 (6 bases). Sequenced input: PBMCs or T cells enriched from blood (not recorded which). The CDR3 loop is CASSQENRVGNTIYF. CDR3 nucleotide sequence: TGCGCCAGCAGCCAAGAGAACAGGGTCGGAAACACCATATATTTT.